A selection of T cell receptor beta chains follows, all from one sample in a study of radiotherapy plus CTLA-4 blockade in lung cancer. Assay: immunoSEQ multiplex PCR; the TCRdb copy retains only in-frame clones and omits some. The sample gives approximately 32,000 clones, approximately 70% of which show up once; less than 4% is in the top ten. Sequences were derived from peripheral blood, sampled from a patient treated with radiotherapy plus ipilimumab. The receptors were sampled from a human donor with non-small cell lung cancer who had stable disease on radiotherapy plus ipilimumab. CDR3s include the opening cysteine and the closing phenylalanine or tryptophan. A D gene is named only where the DNA matches it firmly. Some rows mark clone size as missing; the rest say once, few, many or name a class of expanded clone.

v_gene	d_gene	j_gene	abundance	CDR3aa	CDR3nt
TRBV19	.	TRBJ2-2	.	CASSPPGVGELFF	TGTGCCAGTAGTCCCCCCGGGGTCGGGGAGCTGTTTTTT
TRBV6-5	.	TRBJ2-5	.	CASSYSGAGETQYF	TGTGCCAGCAGTTACTCAGGGGCAGGGGAGACCCAGTACTTC
TRBV9	.	TRBJ2-3	once	CASSVARTDTQYF	TGTGCCAGCAGCGTAGCTAGAACAGATACGCAGTATTTT
TRBV7-2	.	TRBJ1-1	.	CATKQVRNTEAFF	TGTGCCACTAAACAGGTGCGGAACACTGAAGCTTTCTTT
TRBV28	TRBD1	TRBJ1-1	.	CASSPGDRENTEAFF	TGTGCCAGCAGTCCAGGGGACAGGGAGAACACTGAAGCTTTCTTT
TRBV28	.	TRBJ2-5	.	CASSFGVSTIDF	TGTGCCAGCAGTTTCGGGGTGAGCACCATTGACTTC
TRBV5-1	.	TRBJ2-7	.	CASSLGTSSYEQYF	TGCGCCAGCAGCTTGGGGACATCATCCTACGAGCAGTACTTC
TRBV19	.	TRBJ2-7	.	CASSPLPLSYEQYF	TGTGCCAGTAGTCCCCTGCCTCTCTCCTACGAGCAGTACTTC
TRBV27	.	TRBJ2-7	.	CASSPATGFTYEQYF	TGTGCCAGCAGTCCCGCGACTGGCTTCACCTACGAGCAGTACTTC
TRBV21-1	.	TRBJ2-7	.	CASSKWGLVGRDSNYEQYF	TGTGCCAGCAGCAAATGGGGATTGGTGGGACGGGACAGCAACTACGAGCAGTACTTC
TRBV7-8	TRBD1	TRBJ2-5	.	CASSSRDRAQETQYF	TGTGCCAGCAGCTCGAGGGACAGGGCCCAAGAGACCCAGTACTTC
TRBV5-1	.	TRBJ1-4	.	CASSLSTGSNEKLFF	TGCGCCAGCAGCTTGTCAACAGGGTCTAATGAAAAACTGTTTTTT
TRBV5-1	TRBD2	TRBJ2-7	.	CASSLDGGGPLHEQYF	TGCGCCAGCAGCTTGGATGGGGGAGGGCCTCTCCACGAGCAGTACTTC
TRBV25-1	TRBD1	TRBJ2-4	.	CASSTPGQSPIQYF	TGTGCCAGCAGTACGCCGGGACAGAGTCCCATTCAGTACTTC
TRBV19	.	TRBJ2-6	few	CASSIVGLTSGANVLTF	TGTGCCAGTAGTATAGTAGGACTAACCTCTGGGGCCAACGTCCTGACTTTC
TRBV7-2	.	TRBJ2-1	.	CASSRWGYEQFF	TGTGCCAGCAGCCGCTGGGGTTATGAGCAGTTCTTC
TRBV2	.	TRBJ1-5	.	CASSRGTYPYQPQHF	TGTGCCAGCAGCCGCGGGACTTATCCCTATCAGCCCCAGCATTTT
TRBV7-3	TRBD1	TRBJ1-4	.	CASSSLGGTADEKLFF	TGTGCCAGCAGCTCCCTTGGGGGGACAGCGGATGAAAAACTGTTTTTT
TRBV19	TRBD1	TRBJ1-2	medium-sized	CASSRTGTAALSGYTF	TGTGCCAGTAGTAGGACCGGGACAGCCGCTCTCTCTGGCTACACCTTC
TRBV7-2	.	TRBJ2-1	few	CASRRTGSSYNEQFF	TGTGCCAGCAGAAGGACGGGGAGCTCCTACAATGAGCAGTTCTTC
TRBV18	.	TRBJ1-2	once	CASSLTERLRAYTF	TGTGCCAGCTCACTCACAGAGCGCCTGCGTGCCTACACCTTC
TRBV19	.	TRBJ1-5	.	CASSTSTGYTQPQHF	TGTGCCAGTAGTACCAGTACAGGGTATACGCAGCCCCAGCATTTT
TRBV2	.	TRBJ2-2	.	CASRKEDRFLTGELFF	TGTGCCAGCAGGAAGGAAGACAGGTTTCTCACCGGGGAGCTGTTTTTT
TRBV10-3	.	TRBJ2-1	.	CAIRLGIVGEQFF	TGTGCCATCAGGCTGGGGATAGTGGGTGAGCAGTTCTTC
TRBV27	TRBD2	TRBJ2-7	.	CASSPGATGTSGPYF	TGTGCCAGCAGTCCCGGGGCCACAGGGACTAGCGGGCCTTACTTC
TRBV28	.	TRBJ2-7	once	CASRTRGSTYEQYF	TGTGCCAGCAGGACGAGAGGGAGTACCTACGAGCAGTACTTC
TRBV5-4	.	TRBJ2-1	.	CASSRKRQALEEQFF	TGTGCCAGCAGCAGAAAGAGACAGGCGCTGGAGGAGCAGTTCTTC
TRBV7-2	TRBD1	TRBJ2-4	.	CASSPPGQGIRTKNIQYF	TGTGCCAGCAGCCCGCCGGGACAGGGAATTAGGACCAAAAACATTCAGTACTTC
TRBV28	TRBD2	TRBJ2-7	.	CASSYEPGGPYEQYF	TGTGCCAGCAGTTACGAGCCGGGAGGGCCCTACGAGCAGTACTTC
TRBV7-9	.	TRBJ2-1	.	CASRGLAPGGEQFF	TGTGCCAGCAGAGGCCTAGCCCCAGGCGGTGAGCAGTTCTTC
TRBV4-1	.	TRBJ2-7	.	CASSPRDGEPYEQYF	TGCGCCAGCAGCCCCCGGGATGGTGAGCCCTACGAGCAGTACTTC
TRBV6-1	TRBD1	TRBJ1-1	.	CASRRQGVNTEAFF	TGTGCCAGCAGGAGACAGGGGGTGAACACTGAAGCTTTCTTT
TRBV5-4	.	TRBJ2-5	.	CASSLSRSQETQYF	TGTGCCAGCAGCTTGTCGAGGTCCCAAGAGACCCAGTACTTC
TRBV4-2	TRBD2	TRBJ2-2	.	CASKSGSSAGELFF	TGTGCCAGCAAGAGCGGGAGTAGTGCCGGGGAGCTGTTTTTT
TRBV19	TRBD2	TRBJ2-1	.	CASSIDTGGNNEQFF	TGTGCCAGTAGTATAGATACCGGGGGGAACAATGAGCAGTTCTTC
TRBV5-8	TRBD1	TRBJ1-4	.	CASRRTGGSNEKLFF	TGTGCCAGCAGGCGGACAGGGGGTTCTAATGAAAAACTGTTTTTT
TRBV7-9	TRBD2	TRBJ2-5	few	CASSLGLAGHGGETQYF	TGTGCCAGCAGTCTAGGACTAGCGGGCCATGGGGGAGAGACCCAGTACTTC
TRBV5-1	TRBD1	TRBJ1-2	.	CASSLTQGAGYGYTF	TGCGCCAGCAGCCTGACTCAGGGGGCAGGCTATGGCTACACCTTC
TRBV25-1	TRBD1	TRBJ2-7	.	CASSDPGQDSYEQYF	TGTGCCAGCAGTGATCCGGGACAGGACTCCTACGAGCAGTACTTC
TRBV5-1	TRBD1	TRBJ2-7	.	CASRYEPGQFYEQYF	TGCGCCAGCAGATACGAACCGGGACAGTTCTACGAGCAGTACTTC
TRBV7-2	.	TRBJ1-4	few	CASSLKLGGTNEKLFF	TGTGCCAGCAGCCTTAAGTTAGGGGGAACTAATGAAAAACTGTTTTTT
TRBV4-1	.	TRBJ1-3	.	CASSPTGGSGNTIYF	TGCGCCAGCAGCCCCACAGGAGGATCTGGAAACACCATATATTTT